These T cell receptor beta chains were read from a single sample in a study of resident and recirculating memory T cells in vitiligo. Clones were sequenced by immunoSEQ multiplex PCR, and TCRdb holds only the in-frame ones, with some missing. The repertoire includes tens of thousands of clones, 90% to 95% of them detected once, and 5% sits in the top ten. The sequenced sample was blood. The receptor set was obtained from a male donor with vitiligo. The CDR3 runs from the conserved cysteine through the conserved F or W. D genes are given only for firm matches. Clone size, where shown, is once, few, many, or a class for clones that have expanded.

CDR3nt: TGTGCCAGCAGCGGGGCCCTTAGCGGGACTAGGCTGCAGTACTTC; CDR3aa: CASSGALSGTRLQYF; abundance: .; v_gene: TRBV11-3; j_gene: TRBJ2-7; d_gene: TRBD2
CDR3nt: TGTGCCAGTAGCCCAGACAGGGGGAATGAAAAACTGTTTTTT; CDR3aa: CASSPDRGNEKLFF; abundance: .; v_gene: TRBV19; j_gene: TRBJ1-4; d_gene: TRBD1
CDR3nt: TGTGCCTGGTACACAGGGGCCCTTGGGGGCTACACCTTC; CDR3aa: CAWYTGALGGYTF; abundance: .; v_gene: TRBV30; j_gene: TRBJ1-2; d_gene: TRBD1
CDR3nt: TGTGCCAGCAGTGCGGGACAGTCTACCCAACGGTACTTC; CDR3aa: CASSAGQSTQRYF; abundance: .; v_gene: TRBV28; j_gene: TRBJ2-7; d_gene: .
CDR3nt: TGTGCCAGCATAAGCGAGTTGACCTACGAGCAGTACTTC; CDR3aa: CASISELTYEQYF; abundance: once; v_gene: TRBV6-1; j_gene: TRBJ2-7; d_gene: .
CDR3nt: TGTGCCAGCAGTTACGTGTCCGGCAATCAGCCCCAGCATTTT; CDR3aa: CASSYVSGNQPQHF; abundance: .; v_gene: TRBV6-6; j_gene: TRBJ1-5; d_gene: .
CDR3nt: TGTGCCAGCAGCTACCCCGCAGGGGCCCGTACCAAAAACATTCAGTACTTC; CDR3aa: CASSYPAGARTKNIQYF; abundance: .; v_gene: TRBV7-8; j_gene: TRBJ2-4; d_gene: .
CDR3nt: TGCGCCAGCACGGGACAGGGGGGCTATGGCTACACCTTC; CDR3aa: CASTGQGGYGYTF; abundance: few; v_gene: TRBV4-1; j_gene: TRBJ1-2; d_gene: TRBD1
CDR3nt: TGTGCCAGTAGTATGCGGGGGGGCTCCTACGAGCAGTACTTC; CDR3aa: CASSMRGGSYEQYF; abundance: .; v_gene: TRBV19; j_gene: TRBJ2-7; d_gene: TRBD2
CDR3nt: TGTGCCAGCAGGGGGGGTCCTGAAGCTTTCTTT; CDR3aa: CASRGGPEAFF; abundance: .; v_gene: TRBV27; j_gene: TRBJ1-1; d_gene: .
CDR3nt: TGTGCCAGCAGCTTCGCAGGGTTCGGGGGCACTGAAGCTTTCTTT; CDR3aa: CASSFAGFGGTEAFF; abundance: once; v_gene: TRBV11-2; j_gene: TRBJ1-1; d_gene: .
CDR3nt: TGTGCCAGCAGCTTAATCGGGACTAGCTCCTACAATGAGCAGTTCTTC; CDR3aa: CASSLIGTSSYNEQFF; abundance: once; v_gene: TRBV7-3; j_gene: TRBJ2-1; d_gene: TRBD2
CDR3nt: TGTGCCAGCAGTTTATTTAGGGGGCTGGGTGGCTACACCTTC; CDR3aa: CASSLFRGLGGYTF; abundance: .; v_gene: TRBV27; j_gene: TRBJ1-2; d_gene: TRBD1
CDR3nt: TGTGCCAGCAGCGTAGCACAGCACCAAGAGACCCAGTACTTC; CDR3aa: CASSVAQHQETQYF; abundance: .; v_gene: TRBV9; j_gene: TRBJ2-5; d_gene: .
CDR3nt: TGCGCCAGCAGCGAGGACAGGGGCCCAAACGAGCAGTACTTC; CDR3aa: CASSEDRGPNEQYF; abundance: once; v_gene: TRBV4-3; j_gene: TRBJ2-7; d_gene: TRBD1
CDR3nt: TGTGCCAGCAGTGCCGGGACAGGGATCACTGAAGCTTTCTTT; CDR3aa: CASSAGTGITEAFF; abundance: .; v_gene: TRBV27; j_gene: TRBJ1-1; d_gene: TRBD1
CDR3nt: TGTGCCAGCAGCTCTGAGTGGGGGGAGTCCTACGAGCAGTACTTC; CDR3aa: CASSSEWGESYEQYF; abundance: .; v_gene: TRBV5-5; j_gene: TRBJ2-7; d_gene: .
CDR3nt: TGCGCCAGCAGTCGCCCGGGACAGAGCTCCTACAATGAGCAGTTCTTC; CDR3aa: CASSRPGQSSYNEQFF; abundance: .; v_gene: TRBV23-1; j_gene: TRBJ2-1; d_gene: TRBD1
CDR3nt: TGTGCCAGCAGCTCGACAGCTAACTATGGCTACACCTTC; CDR3aa: CASSSTANYGYTF; abundance: .; v_gene: TRBV7-9; j_gene: TRBJ1-2; d_gene: .
CDR3nt: TGTGCCAGCAGTCCCCGGACAGGGCCTATCGAAAAACTGTTTTTT; CDR3aa: CASSPRTGPIEKLFF; abundance: .; v_gene: TRBV2; j_gene: TRBJ1-4; d_gene: TRBD1
CDR3nt: TGTGCCAGCAGCTCGGGACTAAACTCCTACAATGAGCAGTTCTTC; CDR3aa: CASSSGLNSYNEQFF; abundance: .; v_gene: TRBV16; j_gene: TRBJ2-1; d_gene: TRBD2
CDR3nt: TGTGCCAGCACTCGACCAGCGGGAGAGGGTAACAATGAGCAGTTCTTC; CDR3aa: CASTRPAGEGNNEQFF; abundance: .; v_gene: TRBV28; j_gene: TRBJ2-1; d_gene: TRBD2
CDR3nt: TGTGCCAGCAGTTTAGGGGTCTCCTTTGGCAGGGGGTACACCACCTACGAGCAGTACTTC; CDR3aa: CASSLGVSFGRGYTTYEQYF; abundance: .; v_gene: TRBV28; j_gene: TRBJ2-7; d_gene: TRBD1
CDR3nt: TGTGCCAGCAGCCCCATAGGGGTGAACTCTGGAAACACCATATATTTT; CDR3aa: CASSPIGVNSGNTIYF; abundance: .; v_gene: TRBV14; j_gene: TRBJ1-3; d_gene: .
CDR3nt: TGTGCCAGTAGTAACGCAGGGGGCGACTACGAGCAGTACTTC; CDR3aa: CASSNAGGDYEQYF; abundance: .; v_gene: TRBV19; j_gene: TRBJ2-7; d_gene: TRBD1
CDR3nt: TGTGCCAGCAGCACAGGGAGTCGGACAGATACGCAGTATTTT; CDR3aa: CASSTGSRTDTQYF; abundance: .; v_gene: TRBV9; j_gene: TRBJ2-3; d_gene: .
CDR3nt: TGTGCCAGCAGCTGGGGGTCCGGGGGGCCCTACAATGAGCAGTTCTTC; CDR3aa: CASSWGSGGPYNEQFF; abundance: .; v_gene: TRBV5-4; j_gene: TRBJ2-1; d_gene: .
CDR3nt: TGTGCCATCAGGGGAGCGGGAGGTCACGAGCAGTACTTC; CDR3aa: CAIRGAGGHEQYF; abundance: .; v_gene: TRBV10-3; j_gene: TRBJ2-7; d_gene: TRBD2
CDR3nt: TGTGCCAGCTCACAGGGGGCGGAGCAGTACTTC; CDR3aa: CASSQGAEQYF; abundance: .; v_gene: TRBV18; j_gene: TRBJ2-7; d_gene: TRBD1
CDR3nt: TGTGCCAGCAATCGCGCGAGGGCCGCACTCGGCGAAGCTTTCTTT; CDR3aa: CASNRARAALGEAFF; abundance: few; v_gene: TRBV6-5; j_gene: TRBJ1-1; d_gene: .
CDR3nt: TGTGCCAGCAGCCCGGGACTAGCGGGAGAGCAGTTCTTC; CDR3aa: CASSPGLAGEQFF; abundance: .; v_gene: TRBV7-9; j_gene: TRBJ2-1; d_gene: TRBD2
CDR3nt: TGTGCCAGCTCCCTAGGGGCGCTAACCTACGAGCAGTACTTC; CDR3aa: CASSLGALTYEQYF; abundance: few; v_gene: TRBV18; j_gene: TRBJ2-7; d_gene: .
CDR3nt: TGCGCCAGCAACCGGGGGTCAGGGGGGAACACTGAAGCTTTCTTT; CDR3aa: CASNRGSGGNTEAFF; abundance: .; v_gene: TRBV5-1; j_gene: TRBJ1-1; d_gene: TRBD1
CDR3nt: TGTGCCAGCAGTTGGGTGACAGGGTTAAATCAGCCCCAGCATTTT; CDR3aa: CASSWVTGLNQPQHF; abundance: .; v_gene: TRBV28; j_gene: TRBJ1-5; d_gene: TRBD1
CDR3nt: TGTGCCAGCAGCTTGGCCTGGCTAGCGGACCACGAGCAGTACTTC; CDR3aa: CASSLAWLADHEQYF; abundance: .; v_gene: TRBV5-5; j_gene: TRBJ2-7; d_gene: TRBD2
CDR3nt: TGTGCCAGCAGCCCCTACGGAGGACAGGGAGAGAACACTGAAGCTTTCTTT; CDR3aa: CASSPYGGQGENTEAFF; abundance: .; v_gene: TRBV27; j_gene: TRBJ1-1; d_gene: TRBD1
CDR3nt: TGCGCCAGCAGTGGTGCGGGTAACTACGAGCAGTACTTC; CDR3aa: CASSGAGNYEQYF; abundance: .; v_gene: TRBV5-1; j_gene: TRBJ2-7; d_gene: .
CDR3nt: TGCGCCAGCAGCTTGGCCCTAGACTACGAGCAGTACTTC; CDR3aa: CASSLALDYEQYF; abundance: .; v_gene: TRBV5-1; j_gene: TRBJ2-7; d_gene: .
CDR3nt: TGCGCCAGCAGCCGTTCCGGGACAGGGGACAGGGGCTACGAGCAGTACTTC; CDR3aa: CASSRSGTGDRGYEQYF; abundance: .; v_gene: TRBV4-1; j_gene: TRBJ2-7; d_gene: TRBD1
CDR3nt: TGTGCCAGCAGTTTGAGCCGCTATGGCTACACCTTC; CDR3aa: CASSLSRYGYTF; abundance: .; v_gene: TRBV28; j_gene: TRBJ1-2; d_gene: .
CDR3nt: TGTGCCAGCACCAGGGGGGAAACTGAAGCTTTCTTT; CDR3aa: CASTRGETEAFF; abundance: few; v_gene: TRBV13; j_gene: TRBJ1-1; d_gene: TRBD1
CDR3nt: TGTGCCACTTTAGTCGGGAGGGAGAATGAGCAGTTCTTC; CDR3aa: CATLVGRENEQFF; abundance: once; v_gene: TRBV28; j_gene: TRBJ2-1; d_gene: TRBD2
CDR3nt: TGTGCCAGCACCCGAACTTACACCGGGGAGCTGTTTTTT; CDR3aa: CASTRTYTGELFF; abundance: .; v_gene: TRBV27; j_gene: TRBJ2-2; d_gene: .
CDR3nt: TGTGCCAGCAGTTTAGGGCAGGGGACCTACGAGCAGTACTTC; CDR3aa: CASSLGQGTYEQYF; abundance: few; v_gene: TRBV27; j_gene: TRBJ2-7; d_gene: .
CDR3nt: TGTGCCACCCAGAAACAGGGGGCGGGGAACGGCTACGAGCAGTACTTC; CDR3aa: CATQKQGAGNGYEQYF; abundance: .; v_gene: TRBV10-3; j_gene: TRBJ2-7; d_gene: TRBD1
CDR3nt: TGTGCCAGCAGCGTGAGTGGGGGGTCGACTAGCGGGAACTGGCAGTTCTTC; CDR3aa: CASSVSGGSTSGNWQFF; abundance: .; v_gene: TRBV9; j_gene: TRBJ2-1; d_gene: TRBD2
CDR3nt: TGTGCCAGCAGCTTAACCGGGAAGGGTGAAGCTTTCTTT; CDR3aa: CASSLTGKGEAFF; abundance: .; v_gene: TRBV7-3; j_gene: TRBJ1-1; d_gene: .
CDR3nt: TGTGCCAGCAGCCCAGGGACAGGGGTGGGCGATGAGCAGTTCTTC; CDR3aa: CASSPGTGVGDEQFF; abundance: once; v_gene: TRBV11-3; j_gene: TRBJ2-1; d_gene: TRBD1
CDR3nt: TGTGCCAGCAGTTTTCGGGTGGGGCCGGCCACAGATACGCAGTATTTT; CDR3aa: CASSFRVGPATDTQYF; abundance: .; v_gene: TRBV28; j_gene: TRBJ2-3; d_gene: .